The 5 T cell receptor beta chains reported below all come from one sample, sequenced in a study of CD8 T cells in Susac syndrome. RNA was extracted with the RNeasy kit, and a quantity of about 0.45 to 1 ug was reverse transcribed using random hexamers. TCRdb independently ran MiXCR on the immunoSEQ multiplex PCR reads; one entry per CDR3 protein. The table has more than 75,000 distinct CDR3 sequences, roughly 93% seen once. The sequenced material came from CD8+ T cells from PBMCs. These receptors were collected from a human donor in good health.

The CDR3, as DNA: TGCGCCAGCAGCCAAGATCTCGGGACGGTATACTATGGCTACACCTTC. Encoded protein: CASSQDLGTVYYGYTF. The gene calls are TRBV4-3 and TRBJ1-2, with a possible D match to TRBD1 (5 bases). The CDR3 spans 16 residues. Between the trimmed V and J ends, which lost 0 bases and 3 bases, there was a span of 14 bases. CDR1 LGHNA and CDR2 YSLEER come from the germline V gene.

The chain is built from TRBV24-1 and TRBJ2-6, with 7 bases matching TRBD1. Germline values: CDR1 KGHDR, CDR2 SFDVKD. V lost 1 base, J lost 2 bases, and 1 base stayed unmatched. The CDR3 is 16 amino acids. CDR3 nucleotides: TGTGCCACCAGTGATTTTAGGGGGCCTGGGGCCAACGTCCTGACTTTC. Residues: CATSDFRGPGANVLTF.

The V and J genes are TRBV18 and TRBJ2-1; 9 bases match TRBD1. The CDR3 length is 15 residues. Per the germline V gene, CDR1 is KGHSH and CDR2 is LQKENI. V shed 4 bases and J 8 bases; nucleotides not matched to a gene: 9. CDR3 sequence: CASSQLGQGIDEQFF. The CDR3 DNA is TGTGCCAGCTCACAACTGGGACAGGGTATCGATGAGCAGTTCTTC.

This clonotype has more than one count but fewer than ten. The chain links TRBV19 to TRBJ2-7; 7 bases line up with TRBD1. The CDR3 runs to 13 residues. Per germline, CDR1 LNHDA and CDR2 SQIVND (reference sequence). V was pared by 5 bases and J by 2 bases, with 3 bases of the junction left unmatched. CDR3 amino acids: CASSWGTAYEQYF. CDR3 DNA sequence: TGTGCCAGTAGTTGGGGGACAGCCTACGAGCAGTACTTC.

The rearrangement uses TRBV4-1 and TRBJ2-7; D call uncertain. The V and J ends lost 2 bases and 6 bases respectively, with 14 bases between them. This CDR3 region has 14 residues. CDR1 is MGHRA and CDR2 is YSYEKL in the germline V gene. The CDR3 spells CASSQIQAGGEQYF. The CDR3 bases are TGCGCCAGCAGCCAAATTCAGGCCGGCGGCGAGCAGTACTTC.